Listed here is a single T cell receptor beta chain. Its antigen is not known. The germline V gene encodes CDR1 SGHNT and CDR2 YENEEA. The CDR3 covers 13 residues. V was clipped by 1 base and J by 3 bases, with 6 bases between them. The entry originates in a study of T cell responses to AZD1222 COVID-19 vaccine. Notes on the study in general: The donors showed a predominance of white British ancestry and of females, with possible underestimation of clonal diversity.

TCRdb keeps only in-frame clones here, not all; method: immunoSEQ multiplex PCR. The table lists approximately 64,000 clones, roughly 84% of them singletons. The origin of this receptor is an adult in good health. The V gene is TRBV11-3, the J gene TRBJ1-1; no clear D gene. The sample consisted of peripheral blood, taken on day 0 of AZD1222 vaccination. The CDR3 bases are TGTGCCAGCAGCTTAGGAACGGACACTGAAGCTTTCTTT. The encoded protein is CASSLGTDTEAFF.